The T cell receptor (beta chain) under discussion was sequenced for a study of T cell responses to AZD1222 COVID-19 vaccine. Overall study results and limits: Donor demographics were predominantly white British with a female majority; clonal diversity may be underestimated. Of spike-specific TCRs, nearly half reportedly target regions left unmutated in variants.

V shed 10 bases and J shed 1 base, with 15 bases lying between them. The CDR3 runs 14 residues. Germline CDR1 reads KGHDR; CDR2 reads SFDVKD. Only in-frame clones appear in the TCRdb table, and some are missing; sequencing was by immunoSEQ multiplex PCR. Here the sample spans fewer than 130,000 clones, about 87% being singletons. On this clone itself: What it recognizes is unknown.

This TCR was recovered from an adult in good health. This specimen was peripheral blood, taken on day 0 of AZD1222 vaccination. The V and J genes are TRBV24-1 and TRBJ1-1, with D possibly matching TRBD1 (6 bases). CDR3 protein: CATQAGHQNTEAFF. The CDR3, as DNA: TGTGCCACTCAAGCGGGACACCAGAACACTGAAGCTTTCTTT.